The 20 T cell receptor beta chains presented below share a single source sample, sequenced in a study of cytomegalovirus exposure and HLA in healthy donors. Produced via immunoSEQ multiplex PCR; TCRdb's table is partial and in-frame only. The table lists about 38,000 clones, over 85% of them singletons. The specimen was PBMCs. The receptors originated from a man between 18 and 29 years old in good health and CMV-seronegative.

The rearrangement uses TRBV15 and TRBJ2-7, with D possibly TRBD2 on 6 matching bases. Germline-derived CDR1 and CDR2 are LNHNV and YYDKDF (reference sequence). The CDR3 consists of 14 residues. V was trimmed by 4 bases and J by 3 bases, leaving 13 bases between them. The CDR3 loop is CATSKGDSHYEQYF. The CDR3 nucleotides are TGTGCCACCAGCAAAGGGGACTCCCACTACGAGCAGTACTTC.

The chain recombines TRBV5-1 with TRBJ1-1; 7 nucleotides match TRBD1. The CDR3 spans 14 residues. V lost 7 bases, J lost 2 bases, and 8 bases stayed unmatched. The germline V gene has CDR1 SGHRS and CDR2 YFSETQ. CDR3 in amino acids: CASHVGTANTEAFF. CDR3 DNA: TGCGCCAGCCATGTTGGGACAGCCAACACTGAAGCTTTCTTT.

CDR3 region: CASSLGGATNEKLFF. The CDR3 region has the DNA TGCGCCAGCAGCTTGGGGGGGGCAACTAATGAAAAACTGTTTTTT. The rearrangement joins TRBV5-1 to TRBJ1-4, with a tentative D call TRBD1 (5 bases). Germline assignment: CDR1 SGHRS and CDR2 YFSETQ. The CDR3 is 15 residues long. V lost 0 bases to trimming and J lost 0 bases, with 6 bases between them.

The chain recombines TRBV18 with TRBJ1-2; possible D gene TRBD1, 5 bases. This CDR3 contains 14 residues. The V end lost 3 bases, the J end lost 8 bases, and 16 bases lay between the germline ends. CDR1 is KGHSH and CDR2 is LQKENI in the germline V gene. For the CDR3, the DNA is TGTGCCAGCTCACCGACGGGGGACGCTCACGGCTACACCTTC. It is translated as CASSPTGDAHGYTF.

This chain connects TRBV10-3 to TRBJ1-1; D perhaps matches TRBD1 (6 bases). V dropped 7 bases and J dropped 4 bases, with 19 bases sitting between them. CDR3 length: 15 amino acids. CDR1 and CDR2 (germline): ENHRY, SYGVKD. The CDR3 DNA sequence: TGTGCCATCACCCGCGGGGGGCTTTTGGGCACTGAAGCTTTCTTT. Residues: CAITRGGLLGTEAFF.

The J gene is TRBJ2-5, the V gene TRBV29-1; 8 bases agree with TRBD1. Germline V CDR1 and CDR2: SQVTM, ANQGSEA. The CDR3 length is 12 residues. Trimming took 6 bases from V and 4 from J; bases not matched to a gene: 4. The CDR3 nucleotides are TGCAGCGTGGAGGGGACAGGAGAGACCCAGTACTTC. It yields the protein CSVEGTGETQYF.

In its sample, this clone was seen once. The chain uses TRBV6-6 and TRBJ1-1; 7 nucleotides match TRBD1. This CDR3 is 12 amino acids long. The V segment lost 6 bases and the J segment 6 bases; nucleotides outside the gene matches: 4. Germline V gives CDR1 MNHNY, CDR2 SVGAGI (reference sequence). CDR3 in DNA: TGTGCCAGCAGCCAGACAGGGTCTGAAGCTTTCTTT. This codes for CASSQTGSEAFF.

The rearrangement joins TRBV7-2 to TRBJ2-7; TRBD2 matches 7 bases. V was clipped by 4 bases and J by 4 bases; unmatched bases: 7. There are 14 residues in the CDR3. Germline CDR1 and CDR2: SGHTA and FQGNSA. CDR3 protein: CASSSGAGVYEQYF. DNA for the CDR3: TGTGCCAGCAGCTCAGGTGCGGGGGTATACGAGCAGTACTTC. The full variable domain, completed using reference TRBV7-2 and TRBJ2-7, is GAGVSQSPSNKVTEKGKDVELRCDPISGHTALYWYRQSLGQGLEFLIYFQGNSAPDKSGLPSDRFSAERTGGSVSTLTIQRTQQEDSAVYLCASSSGAGVYEQYFGPGTRLTVT.

The genes are TRBV6-5 and TRBJ2-7; 9 bases map to TRBD1. This CDR3 has 13 amino acids. The ends lost 7 bases at V and 2 bases at J; junction bases unmatched: 3. Germline V gene sequence: CDR1 MNHEY, CDR2 SVGAGI. Here the CDR3 reads CASTRDRAYEQYF. CDR3 nucleotides: TGTGCCAGCACCCGGGACAGGGCCTACGAGCAGTACTTC.

This rearrangement joins TRBV7-2 to TRBJ1-5; the D is unclear. Trimming pared 5 bases from V and 0 bases from J, leaving 14 bases between. The germline gives CDR1 SGHTA, CDR2 FQGNSA. CDR3 size: 16 residues. CDR3 protein: CASSPAGAYSNQPQHF. The CDR3 bases are TGTGCCAGCAGCCCCGCGGGAGCCTATAGCAATCAGCCCCAGCATTTT.

This rearrangement joins TRBV5-6 to TRBJ2-5; D perhaps matches TRBD2 (5 bases). With 4 bases removed from V and 1 base from J, the gap between germline ends came to 14 bases. There are 15 residues in the CDR3. Per the germline V gene, CDR1 is SGHDT and CDR2 is YYEEEE. The CDR3 nucleotides are TGTGCCAGCAGCCCCGACGGGAAAGGCCAAGAGACCCAGTACTTC. Protein product: CASSPDGKGQETQYF.

The gene calls are TRBV11-3 and TRBJ2-1, with TRBD1 as a possible D gene (5 bases). The germline V gene has CDR1 SGHNT and CDR2 YENEEA. The CDR3 length is 14 residues. Trimming cost V 1 base and J 6 bases, with 10 bases left between them. The CDR3 bases are TGTGCCAGCAGCTTAGCCGGACAAGTCAATGAGCAGTTCTTC. Amino acid sequence: CASSLAGQVNEQFF.

The chain joins TRBV5-1 to TRBJ1-1, with D possibly matching TRBD1 (5 bases). The CDR3 totals 14 residues. Trimming left V 7 bases short and J 2 bases short, with 15 bases between. The V gene's germline CDR1 is SGHRS and CDR2 YFSETQ. The CDR3 protein is CASQGRTSNTEAFF. Written as DNA, the CDR3 is TGCGCCAGCCAAGGCAGGACATCTAACACTGAAGCTTTCTTT.

This rearrangement joins TRBV18 to TRBJ1-1, with D possibly matching TRBD1 (6 bases). There are 14 residues in the CDR3. Trimming pared 5 bases from V and 3 bases from J, leaving 13 bases between. Germline lookup yields CDR1 KGHSH and CDR2 LQKENI. The CDR3 reads CASSSGVGDTEAFF. The CDR3 DNA sequence: TGTGCCAGCTCATCAGGGGTGGGGGACACTGAAGCTTTCTTT.

This clone was observed a single time. Other DNA sequences within the sample encode an identical CDR3. The genes are TRBV7-9 and TRBJ1-2; TRBD1 matches at 11 bases. With 5 bases clipped from V and 3 bases from J, the junction kept 2 bases outside the gene matches. The CDR3 has 14 residues. Germline CDR1 SEHNR, CDR2 FQNEAQ (reference sequence). CDR3 bases: TGTGCCAGCAGCCCGGGACAGGGGGACTATGGCTACACCTTC. Its translation: CASSPGQGDYGYTF.

This chain connects TRBV30 to TRBJ2-3, with 15 bases aligning to TRBD2. The trim removed 2 bases at V and 8 bases at J, leaving 5 bases unmatched. Germline values: CDR1 GTSNPN, CDR2 SVGIG (reference sequence). The CDR3 totals 15 residues. The CDR3 DNA is TGTGCCTGGAGTCCTTGGACTAGCGGGGGGGGTACGCAGTATTTT. Protein sequence: CAWSPWTSGGGTQYF.

J is TRBJ2-2 and V is TRBV7-3; TRBD2 aligns across 12 bases. This CDR3 is built from 17 residues. The V and J ends lost 5 bases and 6 bases, in that order; junction bases with no gene match: 10. Germline lookup yields CDR1 SGHTA and CDR2 FQGTGA. CDR3 bases: TGTGCCAGCAGCGAATCGCTAGCGGGGGGGCAGGCCGGGGAGCTGTTTTTT. It translates to CASSESLAGGQAGELFF.

The table lists this clone with a count of one. CDR3 nucleotide sequence: TGTGCCAGCAGCTTACATAGCGGGAGGGCCTTAGATTTCGATAATGAGCAGTTCTTC. This encodes CASSLHSGRALDFDNEQFF. The chain combines TRBV7-3 with TRBJ2-1, with 11 bases matching TRBD2. The CDR3 has 19 residues. Germline loops: CDR1 SGHTA, CDR2 FQGTGA. J lost 7 bases, V lost 2 bases, and 16 bases had no gene match.

This sequence joins TRBV27 and TRBJ1-2; 8 positions match TRBD1. Germline CDR1 and CDR2: MNHEY and SMNVEV (reference sequence). V was clipped by 1 base and J by 8 bases; unmatched bases: 15. The CDR3 loop spans 17 amino acids. The CDR3 DNA reads TGTGCCAGCAGTTTATTATCTACCCCCAGGCGACAGGGGGGCTACACCTTC. Protein sequence: CASSLLSTPRRQGGYTF.

Only a few counts were recorded for this clone. V usage is TRBV4-2 and J usage is TRBJ1-5; 7 positions match TRBD1. This CDR3 is built from 16 residues. CDR1 is LGHNA and CDR2 is YNFKEQ in the germline V gene. Unmatched junction bases numbered 9, after V lost 4 bases and J lost 3 bases. The CDR3 region is CASSRSRDRVNQPQHF. CDR3 DNA sequence: TGTGCCAGCAGCCGCTCCCGGGACAGAGTCAATCAGCCCCAGCATTTT.